This T cell receptor (beta chain) was found in a study of response to subunit inactivated influenza vaccine. This CDR3 is 16 amino acids long. The ends were cut back, 1 base at V and 4 bases at J, with 14 bases in the middle. Germline CDR1 and CDR2: SGHAT and FQNNGV. In its sample, this clonotype was seen a few times. From the RT-PCR reads, TCRdb called clonotypes with MiXCR, one entry per CDR3 protein. The sample yields roughly 570,000 distinct CDR3 sequences, 14% seen once. Sequences were derived from PBMCs from blood, sampled roughly 12 days after vaccination. This chain uses TRBV11-2 with TRBJ2-1; maybe TRBD2 (6 bases). This TCR derives from a man in his fifties who received an inactivated influenza vaccine. The CDR3 coding sequence is TGTGCCAGCAGCTTAGGGGCGGGATCGATTTACAATGAGCAGTTCTTC. Protein: CASSLGAGSIYNEQFF. Looking up the rest from reference TRBV11-2 and TRBJ2-1 gives the full variable domain: EAGVAQSPRYKIIEKRQSVAFWCNPISGHATLYWYQQILGQGPKLLIQFQNNGVVDDSQLPKDRFSAERLKGVDSTLKIQPAKLEDSAVYLCASSLGAGSIYNEQFFGPGTRLTVL.